These 28 T cell receptor beta chains were all obtained from the same sample, sequenced in a study of T cell responses to AZD1222 COVID-19 vaccine. Sequencing used immunoSEQ multiplex PCR; TCRdb keeps in-frame clones, though not all of them. The top ten hold 3% to 4% of the sample, which has around 150,000 clones, around 90% seen once. Sequencing was performed on peripheral blood, taken 28 days after the second AZD1222 dose. Receptors were obtained from an adult who received the AZD1222 COVID-19 vaccine.

The chain has TRBV19 and TRBJ1-2, with D uncertain. The CDR3 loop spans 17 amino acids. Germline CDR1 and CDR2: LNHDA and SQIVND (reference sequence). The germline V and J ends were trimmed by 5 bases and 3 bases, with 22 bases remaining between them. The CDR3: CASSPGLVVRYYYGYTF. The CDR3 coding sequence is TGTGCCAGTAGTCCGGGTCTGGTAGTACGATATTACTATGGCTACACCTTC.

This clone has only one observation. The rearrangement uses TRBV11-2 and TRBJ2-3; D unclear. Per germline, CDR1 SGHAT and CDR2 FQNNGV. CDR3 length: 14 amino acids. With 2 bases removed from V and 1 base from J, the gap between germline ends came to 7 bases. In DNA form, the CDR3 reads TGTGCCAGCAGCTTACTCGGCGGCACAGATACGCAGTATTTT. Translated, it gives CASSLLGGTDTQYF.

The V and J genes are TRBV7-7 and TRBJ1-4; 10 bases fit TRBD1. The CDR3 extends over 15 amino acids. The V gene end was trimmed by 5 bases and the J gene end by 3 bases; junction bases not matched to a gene: 3. Germline V lookup: CDR1 SSHAT, CDR2 FNYEAQ (reference sequence). The DNA of the CDR3 is TGTGCCAGCAGCGACGGACAGGGGGCTAATGAAAAACTGTTTTTT. It specifies CASSDGQGANEKLFF.

The V call is TRBV13, the J call TRBJ1-1, with 8 bases aligning to TRBD1. The V segment lost 4 bases and the J segment 4 bases; nucleotides outside the gene matches: 5. Germline-derived CDR1 and CDR2 are PRHDT and FYEKMQ (reference sequence). The CDR3 runs to 14 residues. The CDR3 here is CASSYMDRATEAFF. The CDR3 DNA reads TGTGCCAGCAGCTACATGGACAGGGCCACTGAAGCTTTCTTT. Based on the CDR3 plus reference TRBV13 and TRBJ1-1, the full variable domain is AAGVIQSPRHLIKEKRETATLKCYPIPRHDTVYWYQQGPGQDPQFLISFYEKMQSDKGSIPDRFSAQQFSDYHSELNMSSLELGDSALYFCASSYMDRATEAFFGQGTRLTVV.

This clone was seen once. The chain links TRBV20-1 to TRBJ2-2; 7 bases agree with TRBD2. In germline, CDR1 is DFQATT, CDR2 SNEGSKA (reference sequence). This CDR3 spans 14 amino acids. J was trimmed by 2 bases and V by 3 bases; bases with no gene match: 3. The CDR3 region has the DNA TGCAGTGCTAGTCCTAGCGGTAACACCGGGGAGCTGTTTTTT. It codes for CSASPSGNTGELFF.

The rearrangement links TRBV5-8 to TRBJ2-7; no definite D call. Germline CDR1 is SGHTS and CDR2 is YDEGEE. CDR3 length: 12 residues. V was clipped by 4 bases and J by 3 bases, with 8 bases between them. In DNA, the CDR3 is TGTGCCAGCAGCGTAGACGGCTACGAGCAGTACTTC. Amino acids: CASSVDGYEQYF.

In this sample, this clone turned up once. The chain links TRBV30 to TRBJ1-2; 8 bases are shared with TRBD1. Germline trimming cut 3 bases from V and 4 bases from J; bases unmatched to any gene: 10. CDR1 is GTSNPN and CDR2 is SVGIG in the germline V gene (reference sequence). This CDR3 comprises 15 residues. CDR3 DNA: TGTGCCTGGAGCCTCCCTACAGGGGGGGGCTATGGCTACACCTTC. This gives the protein CAWSLPTGGGYGYTF.

This clone was counted between two and nine times. Other DNA sequences within the sample encode an identical CDR3. CDR3 sequence (DNA): TGTGCCAGCAGCTTGGGTCTAGCTGAGAACACCGGGGAGCTGTTTTTT. Protein product: CASSLGLAENTGELFF. The V gene is TRBV5-4, the J gene TRBJ2-2; D might be TRBD2 (5 bases). V was trimmed by 0 bases and J by 1 base, leaving 10 bases between them. Germline CDR1 SGHNT, CDR2 YYREEE (reference sequence). This CDR3 contains 16 residues.

The chain carries TRBV7-2 and TRBJ1-1; 7 bases align to TRBD1. Looked up from germline, CDR1 is SGHTA and CDR2 is FQGNSA. There are 16 residues in the CDR3. J was trimmed by 0 bases and V by 4 bases; bases with no gene match: 8. The CDR3 DNA follows: TGTGCCAGCAGCTCCGTCACCGGGACAGTGAACACTGAAGCTTTCTTT. It translates to CASSSVTGTVNTEAFF.

This chain uses TRBV11-3 with TRBJ2-5; D is perhaps TRBD1 (6 bases). CDR1 and CDR2 from the germline V gene are SGHNT and YENEEA. The length of the CDR3 is 14 residues. Trimming shortened V by 5 bases and J by 1 base, and 11 bases separated the two germline ends. CDR3 sequence (DNA): TGTGCCAGCAGCCAGCGACAGGTCCAAGAGACCCAGTACTTC. This codes for CASSQRQVQETQYF. The full variable domain, rest sourced from reference TRBV11-3 and TRBJ2-5, is EAGVVQSPRYKIIEKKQPVAFWCNPISGHNTLYWYLQNLGQGPELLIRYENEEAVDDSQLPKDRFSAERLKGVDSTLKIQPAELGDSAVYLCASSQRQVQETQYFGPGTRLLVL.

The chain couples TRBV9 to TRBJ2-7, with D perhaps TRBD1 (6 bases). CDR3 length: 14 amino acids. In germline, CDR1 is SGDLS, CDR2 YYNGEE. The germline V and J ends were trimmed by 4 bases and 5 bases, with 16 bases remaining between them. CDR3 in DNA: TGTGCCAGCAGCCTCGGGGCCAAGGGGGACGAGCAGTACTTC. Translated, it gives CASSLGAKGDEQYF.

This sequence joins TRBV7-8 and TRBJ1-6, with D tentatively TRBD1 (5 bases). The CDR3 is 15 residues long. Trimming pared 5 bases from V and 8 bases from J, leaving 16 bases between. Germline CDR1 is SGHVS and CDR2 is FQNEAQ. Here the CDR3 reads CASSINRRMDSPLHF. For the CDR3, the DNA is TGTGCCAGCAGCATAAACAGGAGGATGGATTCACCCCTCCACTTT.

This chain links TRBV5-1 with TRBJ1-4; D uncertain. This CDR3 is 17 amino acids long. V was clipped by 4 bases and J by 2 bases, with 18 bases between them. Germline CDR1 and CDR2: SGHRS and YFSETQ. The CDR3 coding sequence is TGCGCCAGCAGCCACGAGGCTGGCGGGGTCACTAATGAAAAACTGTTTTTT. Amino acids: CASSHEAGGVTNEKLFF.

The rearrangement uses TRBV9 and TRBJ2-6; D unresolved. The CDR3 is 16 residues long. Deletions cut 3 bases from V and 1 base from J, with 11 bases between. Germline-derived CDR1 and CDR2 are SGDLS and YYNGEE. CDR3 loop: CASSEGAGSGANVLTF. The CDR3 coding sequence is TGTGCCAGCAGCGAAGGAGCCGGTTCTGGGGCCAACGTCCTGACTTTC.

The chain recombines TRBV19 with TRBJ1-3; the match to TRBD1 covers 7 bases. V lost 6 bases, J lost 0 bases, and 2 bases stayed unmatched. Germline loops: CDR1 LNHDA, CDR2 SQIVND (reference sequence). The CDR3 runs to 14 residues. CDR3 in amino acids: CASRRTGSGNTIYF. DNA for the CDR3: TGTGCCAGTAGAAGGACAGGCTCTGGAAACACCATATATTTT. Looking up the rest from reference TRBV19 and TRBJ1-3 gives the full variable domain: DGGITQSPKYLFRKEGQNVTLSCEQNLNHDAMYWYRQDPGQGLRLIYYSQIVNDFQKGDIAEGYSVSREKKESFPLTVTSAQKNPTAFYLCASRRTGSGNTIYFGEGSWLTVV.

V is TRBV5-1 and J is TRBJ2-7; 9 bases line up with TRBD2. J lost 6 bases, V lost 1 base, and 8 bases had no gene match. Germline values: CDR1 SGHRS, CDR2 YFSETQ. The CDR3 has 15 residues. CDR3 bases: TGCGCCAGCAGCTTGCGGCGGGAGGGCCGTGGCGAGCAGTACTTC. Its translation is CASSLRREGRGEQYF.

The V call is TRBV28, the J call TRBJ1-2; D is unresolved. Germline CDR1 reads MDHEN; CDR2 reads SYDVKM. Deletions cut 3 bases from V and 4 bases from J, with 6 bases between. The CDR3 sequence is 12 residues long. The CDR3 loop reads CASSFNGYGYTF. In DNA form, the CDR3 reads TGTGCCAGCAGTTTCAACGGCTATGGCTACACCTTC.

This chain connects TRBV28 to TRBJ1-5, with D perhaps matching TRBD1 (6 bases). The CDR3 loop spans 15 amino acids. Germline values: CDR1 MDHEN, CDR2 SYDVKM. V gave up 8 bases and J gave up 9 bases, with 23 bases separating them. The CDR3 region is CASFGPGTPAMPQHF. CDR3 bases: TGTGCCAGCTTCGGGCCCGGGACACCGGCGATGCCCCAGCATTTT.

This rearrangement joins TRBV24-1 to TRBJ1-2; the D gene is possibly TRBD1 (5 bases). The CDR3 has 16 amino acids. Per the germline V gene, CDR1 is KGHDR and CDR2 is SFDVKD. Trimming took 5 bases from V and 4 from J, leaving 19 bases between them. The CDR3: CATSGLARGSFYGYTF. The CDR3 DNA reads as TGTGCCACCAGTGGTCTGGCAAGGGGTTCGTTCTATGGCTACACCTTC.

The rearrangement joins TRBV28 to TRBJ1-1, with TRBD1 matching 8 bases. The CDR3 extends over 13 amino acids. Looked up from germline, CDR1 is MDHEN and CDR2 is SYDVKM. V lost 4 bases to trimming and J lost 10 bases; unmatched junction nucleotides: 8. The CDR3 is CASSSGQGAAAFF. In DNA, the CDR3 is TGTGCCAGCAGTTCGGGGCAGGGGGCCGCAGCTTTCTTT.

This rearrangement joins TRBV11-3 to TRBJ2-1, with TRBD1 matching over 7 bases. The CDR3 covers 15 residues. The germline gives CDR1 SGHNT, CDR2 YENEEA. The trim removed 5 bases at V and 3 bases at J, leaving 7 bases unmatched. CDR3 sequence reads: CASSKRTGVYNEQFF. In nucleotides, the CDR3 is TGTGCCAGCAGCAAGCGGACAGGAGTCTACAATGAGCAGTTCTTC.

The chain recombines TRBV7-3 with TRBJ2-5; 10 bases are shared with TRBD1. This CDR3 contains 16 residues. The germline CDR1 and CDR2 sequences are SGHTA and FQGTGA. V dropped 5 bases and J dropped 1; count of bases not matched to a gene: 7. This CDR3 is CASSLGTGVLQETQYF. For the CDR3, the DNA is TGTGCCAGCAGCCTCGGGACAGGGGTTCTCCAAGAGACCCAGTACTTC. Together with reference TRBV7-3 and TRBJ2-5, the CDR3 gives the full variable domain: GAGVSQTPSNKVTEKGKYVELRCDPISGHTALYWYRQSLGQGPEFLIYFQGTGAADDSGLPNDRFFAVRPEGSVSTLKIQRTERGDSAVYLCASSLGTGVLQETQYFGPGTRLLVL.

V gene TRBV18 combines with J gene TRBJ1-3, with 7 positions matching TRBD1. The CDR3 loop spans 16 amino acids. Germline loops: CDR1 KGHSH, CDR2 LQKENI. Trimming at V came to 4 bases and at J to 0 bases, leaving 6 bases not matched to a gene. The CDR3 DNA is TGTGCCAGCTCACTAGGACAGGACTTCTCTGGAAACACCATATATTTT. Protein sequence: CASSLGQDFSGNTIYF.

V is TRBV7-8 and J is TRBJ2-5; 9 nucleotides match TRBD2. The CDR3 extends over 18 amino acids. After removal of 1 base from V and 1 base from J, the junction contained 10 bases not matched to a gene. Germline CDR1 and CDR2: SGHVS and FQNEAQ. For the CDR3, the DNA is TGTGCCAGCAGCTTAGGTGAGGTAGCGGGGGCCTTCCAAGAGACCCAGTACTTC. This codes for CASSLGEVAGAFQETQYF.

The chain combines TRBV7-8 with TRBJ2-3; weak D call: TRBD2 (6 bases). CDR1 is SGHVS, CDR2 FQNEAQ, per germline. CDR3 length equals 13 residues. V was clipped by 1 base and J by 8 bases, with 10 bases between them. For the CDR3, the DNA is TGTGCCAGCAGCTTAGGCGGGGATGGTACGCAGTATTTT. Translated, it gives CASSLGGDGTQYF.

The V and J genes are TRBV4-1 and TRBJ2-2; weak D call: TRBD1 (6 bases). Trimming cost V 4 bases and J 5 bases, with 17 bases left between them. The CDR3 spans 16 residues. The V gene's germline CDR1 is MGHRA and CDR2 YSYEKL. CDR3 residues: CASSPQRRGRTGELFF. The DNA for the CDR3 is TGCGCCAGCAGCCCTCAACGCAGGGGTCGGACCGGGGAGCTGTTTTTT.

The genes are TRBV2 and TRBJ1-3; the match to TRBD1 covers 7 bases. Germline CDR1 is SNHLY and CDR2 is FYNNEI. CDR3 length: 15 residues. Trimming cost V 5 bases and J 0 bases; bases outside gene matches: 4. For the CDR3, the DNA is TGTGCCAGCAGTTTGACAGGGACCTCTGGAAACACCATATATTTT. Protein product: CASSLTGTSGNTIYF.

This sequence joins TRBV9 and TRBJ2-1; D is unresolved. The CDR3 is 12 amino acids. Germline loops: CDR1 SGDLS, CDR2 YYNGEE. Trimming pared 3 bases from V and 12 bases from J, leaving 13 bases between. CDR3 coding DNA: TGTGCCAGCAGCGGAGCGTTGACGGTGCAGTTCTTC. This codes for CASSGALTVQFF.